The rows below give T cell receptor beta chains drawn from one sample of a study of T cells after yellow fever vaccination. TCRdb re-analysed the 5' RACE reads in MiXCR, keeping a single row per CDR3 protein. The repertoire holds 25,000 to 30,000 distinct CDR3 sequences, with 5% as singletons. Sequencing was performed on CD8+ T cells sorted from PBMCs, taken 10 days after the yellow fever booster vaccination. The origin of the receptors is a man aged 25 to 40 who received the YFV17D yellow fever vaccine. Each CDR3 is given with its conserved first and last residue. The D gene is left open where the match is weak. Expanded clones get a size class; other rows say once, few or many, or leave the size out.

j_call | d_call | clone_size | v_call | cdr3_nt | cdr3_aa
TRBJ2-1 | TRBD2 | many | TRBV29-1 | TGCAGCGCTCGAGGGGAGCGGGAGCGCTCCTACAATGAGCAGTTCTTC | CSARGERERSYNEQFF
TRBJ2-1 | TRBD2 | many | TRBV20-1 | TGCAGTGCTAGACCCGGACGGGGGGTATCATACAATGAGCAGTTCTTC | CSARPGRGVSYNEQFF
TRBJ2-1 | NA | many | TRBV5-4 | TGTGCCAGCAGCATGGGAAAGGCTGAGCAGTTCTTC | CASSMGKAEQFF
TRBJ2-7 | NA | many | TRBV27 | TGTGCCAGCAGTTTCGCAGGGGTAGACTCCTACGAGCAGTACTTC | CASSFAGVDSYEQYF
TRBJ2-3 | NA | many | TRBV20-1 | TGCAGTGCTAGGCCCGGGGCGGGCCCAGATACGCAGTATTTT | CSARPGAGPDTQYF
TRBJ2-1 | TRBD2 | many | TRBV4-1 | TGCGCCAGCAGCCAATCGGGGCTAGCGGGTGACTACAATGAGCAGTTCTTC | CASSQSGLAGDYNEQFF
TRBJ2-7 | TRBD2 | many | TRBV12-3/TRBV12-4 | TGTGCCAGCAGTTACCCCCTCGGGACTAGCGGCTACGAGCAGTACTTC | CASSYPLGTSGYEQYF
TRBJ1-1 | TRBD1 | many | TRBV4-2 | TGTGCCAGCAGCCAAGATGGGACAGGCCGGGTGAGGAACACTGAAGCTTTCTTT | CASSQDGTGRVRNTEAFF
TRBJ2-3 | TRBD2 | many | TRBV6-1 | TGTGCCAGCAGTGCCCCGGGACTACTAAACACAGATACGCAGTATTTT | CASSAPGLLNTDTQYF
TRBJ2-2 | NA | many | TRBV4-3 | TGCGCCAGCAGCCCATCAATGGGGGAGCTGTTTTTT | CASSPSMGELFF
TRBJ2-4 | NA | many | TRBV11-1 | TGTGCCAGCAGCTTAGCCCCGGCGGTGAAAAACATTCAGTACTTC | CASSLAPAVKNIQYF
TRBJ2-1 | TRBD1 | many | TRBV29-1 | TGCAGCGTTGAGGGGGACAGGATATACAATGAGCAGTTCTTC | CSVEGDRIYNEQFF
TRBJ2-7 | NA | NA | TRBV11-2 | TGTGCCAGCAGGCAAGGGACCTCCTACGAGCAGTACTTC | CASRQGTSYEQYF
TRBJ1-5 | NA | many | TRBV6-2/TRBV6-3 | TGTGCCAGCAGTTACTCGAGCTGGGAGGCCCAGCATTTT | CASSYSSWEAQHF
TRBJ2-7 | NA | NA | TRBV4-2 | TGTGCCAGCAGCCCCGACGGGGGCTACGAGCAGTACTTC | CASSPDGGYEQYF
TRBJ2-1 | TRBD2 | many | TRBV7-3 | TGTGCCAGCAGCTTAACGATGCAGGGAGGGAATGAGCAGTTCTTC | CASSLTMQGGNEQFF
TRBJ2-1 | TRBD2 | many | TRBV4-3 | TGCGCCAGCAGCCTGCTTCTAGCGGCCTACAATGAGCAGTTCTTC | CASSLLLAAYNEQFF
TRBJ1-1 | NA | many | TRBV10-2 | TGCGCCAGCAGTGACCCAGGGAACACTGAAGCTTTCTTT | CASSDPGNTEAFF
TRBJ2-6 | NA | many | TRBV7-8 | TGTGCCAGCAGCTACTCAACTGGGGCCAACGTCCTGACTTTC | CASSYSTGANVLTF
TRBJ2-7 | TRBD2 | many | TRBV19 | TGTGCCAGTAGTGGGAGGGACTTTCCAAGCTCCTACGAGCAGTACTTC | CASSGRDFPSSYEQYF
TRBJ2-7 | TRBD2 | many | TRBV10-2 | TGCGCCAGCATGGAGCTAGCGGGTACACCCTTCGGGAACGAGCAGTACTTC | CASMELAGTPFGNEQYF
TRBJ2-1 | NA | many | TRBV4-3 | TGCGCCAGCAGTCCTAAGGACGGACTCTACAATGAGCAGTTCTTC | CASSPKDGLYNEQFF
TRBJ2-1 | TRBD1 | NA | TRBV25-1 | TGTGCCAGCAGCCGGGACAGGGGATGGAATGAGCAGTTCTTC | CASSRDRGWNEQFF
TRBJ2-7 | NA | many | TRBV28 | TGTGCCAGCAGTTTATCGGTTTGGCGGGGCGAGCAGTACTTC | CASSLSVWRGEQYF
TRBJ2-7 | NA | many | TRBV27 | TGTGCCAGCATTTCGGTATCCAGCGAGCAGTACTTC | CASISVSSEQYF
TRBJ2-2 | NA | many | TRBV19 | TGTGCCACGTCAGACGGACTGGAGCCTACCGGGGAGCTGTTTTTT | CATSDGLEPTGELFF
TRBJ1-1 | NA | many | TRBV4-2 | TGTGCCAGCAGCCAAGGGGGGGTTCTTTTCTTT | CASSQGGVLFF
TRBJ2-7 | NA | few | TRBV13 | TGTGCCAGCAGCCCTAGGACCGATTCCTACGAGCAGTACTTC | CASSPRTDSYEQYF
TRBJ2-5 | TRBD1 | many | TRBV20-1 | TGCAGTGCTAGAGGGACAGGGGGGCGACAGACCCAGTACTTC | CSARGTGGRQTQYF
TRBJ2-1 | NA | many | TRBV12-3/TRBV12-4 | TGTGCCAGCAGACCCCGTATGGGTAGCGGAGAGTACAATGAGCAGTTCTTC | CASRPRMGSGEYNEQFF
TRBJ2-5 | NA | many | TRBV20-1 | TGCAGTGCTAGAGATTCCAGACTCGTAACCAAGAGACCCCAGTACTTC | CSARDSRLVTKRPQYF
TRBJ2-7 | NA | many | TRBV12-3/TRBV12-4 | TGTGCCAGCAGTCTGAGTACAATCCACGAGCAGTACTTC | CASSLSTIHEQYF
TRBJ2-5 | NA | many | TRBV10-2 | TGCGCCAGCAGTGAGTCGGTCTATTTCCAAGAGACCCAGTACTTC | CASSESVYFQETQYF
TRBJ2-7 | TRBD2 | many | TRBV5-4 | TGTGCCAGCAGCGGTAGCGGGAGTATCCACGAGCAGTACTTC | CASSGSGSIHEQYF
TRBJ2-1 | NA | many | TRBV2 | TGTGCCAGCAGTGAGTCAGGAACCCACAATGAGCAGTTCTTC | CASSESGTHNEQFF
TRBJ2-1 | NA | medium-sized | TRBV5-1 | TGCGCCAGCAGCTTGTTGGGGGGTGAGCAGTTCTTC | CASSLLGGEQFF
TRBJ1-6 | NA | many | TRBV4-3 | TGCGCCAGCAGCCAAGATAGGGGGGTAACGTCACCCCTCCACTTT | CASSQDRGVTSPLHF
TRBJ2-1 | TRBD1 | NA | TRBV20-1 | TGCTGTGCTATTCCCATCCGACAGGGTCAGCTCGAGCAGTTCTTC | CCAIPIRQGQLEQFF
TRBJ2-5 | NA | many | TRBV27 | TGTGCCAGCAGTTTATGGGGCGGGCTCCAAGAGACCCAGTACTTC | CASSLWGGLQETQYF
TRBJ2-3 | TRBD1 | many | TRBV4-1 | TGCGCCAGCAGCCAAGGCCCCGGGACAGGGCGTTTGGATACGCAGTATTTT | CASSQGPGTGRLDTQYF
TRBJ2-7 | NA | many | TRBV7-2 | TGTGCCAGCAGCTTACCGGCCGCCTACGAGCAGTACTTC | CASSLPAAYEQYF
TRBJ2-3 | NA | many | TRBV5-1 | TGCGCCAGCAGCTTGTTCGCGCGAACCACAGATACGCAGTATTTT | CASSLFARTTDTQYF
TRBJ2-7 | TRBD1 | many | TRBV12-3/TRBV12-4 | TGTGCCAGCAGTCCACGGGACAGGGGGCTGAGCGAGCAGTACTTC | CASSPRDRGLSEQYF
TRBJ1-1 | TRBD1 | many | TRBV6-6 | TGTGCCAGCAGTCGTACAGGGGGCACTGAAGCTTTCTTT | CASSRTGGTEAFF
TRBJ1-1 | NA | many | TRBV4-3 | TGCGCCAGCAGTCCCGGGGCAACTAACACTGAAGCTTTCTTT | CASSPGATNTEAFF
TRBJ2-7 | TRBD2 | NA | TRBV5-6 | TGTGCCATCGGCTTGGGGCTAGCGGGAGGGTCGGCAAGATACGAGCAGTACTTC | CAIGLGLAGGSARYEQYF
TRBJ2-1 | NA | many | TRBV5-1 | TGCGCCAGCAGCGGACAGCACAATGAGCAGTTCTTC | CASSGQHNEQFF
TRBJ1-1 | NA | many | TRBV5-6 | TGTGCCAGCAGCTCCCCGGGGGAGATAGCTTTCTTT | CASSSPGEIAFF
TRBJ2-7 | NA | many | TRBV20-1 | TGCAGTGCTAAGGTGGGAGGCCACTACGAGCAGTACTTC | CSAKVGGHYEQYF
TRBJ2-1 | TRBD2 | many | TRBV27 | TGTGCCACCTTTACCCCTAGCGGGACCTACAATGAGCAGTTCTTC | CATFTPSGTYNEQFF
TRBJ2-1 | TRBD2 | many | TRBV7-9 | TGTGCCAGCAGCTTAATAGCGGGCAATGAGCAGTTCTTC | CASSLIAGNEQFF
TRBJ2-7 | NA | many | TRBV7-9 | TGTGCCAGCAGCCCAAGCCCGGGGGCAGGGCTAGGATACGAGCAGTACTTC | CASSPSPGAGLGYEQYF
TRBJ2-2 | TRBD2 | many | TRBV4-3 | TGCGCCAGCAGCCAAAACCCTAGCGGGAGTACCGGGGAGCTGTTTTTT | CASSQNPSGSTGELFF
TRBJ2-2 | TRBD2 | many | TRBV6-2/TRBV6-3 | TGTGCCAGCAGTTACTCGAGACTAGCGGGCACCGGGGAGCTGTTTTTT | CASSYSRLAGTGELFF
TRBJ2-7 | TRBD2 | many | TRBV4-3 | TGCGCCAGCAGCCAAGTATTTGCTAGCGGGACAAATTCCTACGAGCAGTACTTC | CASSQVFASGTNSYEQYF
TRBJ2-7 | NA | many | TRBV20-1 | TGCAGTGCTAGAGATTTAGATCCGGGTACGGTCTACGAGCAGTACTTC | CSARDLDPGTVYEQYF
TRBJ2-7 | NA | many | TRBV20-1 | TGCAGTGCTAGAGATGGTAGTGGGGATTCGATCTACGAGCAGTACTTC | CSARDGSGDSIYEQYF